This is a list of T cell receptor beta chains from one sample in a study of T cells in Graves' hyperthyroidism and ophthalmopathy. Via MiXCR, TCRdb re-called the multiplex PCR reads, giving one row per CDR3 protein. The sample has some 270,000 distinct CDR3 sequences; about an eighth are singletons. The sequencing input was blood. Receptor source: a woman aged 30 to 39 with Graves' hyperthyroidism that later progressed to Graves' ophthalmopathy. The CDR3 runs from the conserved cysteine through the conserved F or W. The order of the fields is D gene, J gene, CDR3 length, clone size, V gene, CDR3 protein, CDR3 DNA. The D gene is left open where the match is weak. Clone size appears in some rows only: once, few, many, or a class for an expanded clone.

TRBD2 | TRBJ2-1 | 13 | many | TRBV7-8 | CASSPEGGDEQFF | TGTGCCAGCAGCCCAGAGGGAGGGGATGAGCAGTTCTTC
- | TRBJ1-3 | 17 | many | TRBV6-1 | CASSYPSRGAGGNTIYF | TGTGCCAGCAGTTACCCCTCCAGGGGCGCGGGTGGAAACACCATATATTTT
TRBD1 | TRBJ2-7 | 15 | many | TRBV20-1 | CSARGHGTASYEQYF | TGCAGTGCTAGAGGTCACGGGACAGCATCCTACGAGCAGTACTTC
- | TRBJ1-1 | 14 | many | TRBV19 | CASRTRGRDTEAFF | TGTGCCAGTAGAACCCGTGGGAGGGACACTGAAGCTTTCTTT
TRBD2 | TRBJ2-1 | 13 | few | TRBV7-3 | CASSLKAGVEQFF | TGTGCCAGCAGCTTAAAGGCGGGAGTGGAGCAGTTCTTC
- | TRBJ1-2 | 13 | - | TRBV4-1 | CASSPSRGHPYTF | TGCGCCAGCAGCCCTTCGAGGGGCCATCCCTACACCTTC
- | TRBJ1-5 | 15 | many | TRBV15 | CATSRDYNSNQPQHF | TGTGCCACCAGCAGAGATTACAATAGCAATCAGCCCCAGCATTTT
- | TRBJ2-7 | 15 | many | TRBV10-3 | CATRDTARLAYEQYF | TGTGCCACTCGGGACACCGCTCGGTTGGCGTACGAGCAGTACTTC
- | TRBJ2-1 | 12 | - | TRBV30 | CAWRTGVNEQFF | TGTGCCTGGAGGACCGGAGTCAATGAGCAGTTCTTC
- | TRBJ2-2 | 15 | - | TRBV19 | CASSMVRVNTGELFF | TGTGCCAGTAGTATGGTCAGAGTGAACACCGGGGAGCTGTTTTTT
- | TRBJ1-6 | 14 | many | TRBV12-3/TRBV12-4 | CASMFRSYNSPLHF | TGTGCCAGCATGTTTCGTTCCTATAATTCACCCCTCCACTTT
TRBD1 | TRBJ2-4 | 14 | - | TRBV5-6 | CASSLAGTGNIQYF | TGTGCCAGCAGCTTGGCGGGGACAGGGAACATTCAGTACTTC
TRBD2 | TRBJ2-7 | 16 | - | TRBV5-1 | CASSLSFAGGRYEQYF | TGCGCCAGCAGCTTGAGTTTCGCGGGGGGGCGGTACGAGCAGTACTTC
- | TRBJ2-5 | 14 | many | TRBV7-9 | CASSLGAGRKTQYF | TGTGCCAGCAGCTTAGGGGCGGGTAGAAAGACCCAGTACTTC
- | TRBJ2-1 | 16 | many | TRBV27 | CASSNLLAALANEQFF | TGTGCCAGCAGTAACCTCTTAGCGGCACTCGCGAATGAGCAGTTCTTC
- | TRBJ2-2 | 12 | - | TRBV5-4 | CASSFEERFLVF | TGTGCCAGCAGCTTCGAGGAGCGGTTTCTGGTTTTT
- | TRBJ1-2 | 14 | - | TRBV5-1 | CASSLESSIYGYTF | TGCGCCAGCAGCTTGGAATCGAGCATCTATGGCTACACCTTC
TRBD1 | TRBJ2-7 | 14 | many | TRBV30 | CAGFSGTGGSEQYF | TGTGCCGGGTTCTCCGGGACAGGGGGCAGTGAGCAGTACTTC
TRBD2 | TRBJ2-7 | 14 | many | TRBV20-1 | CSAPRTSGSYEQYF | TGCAGTGCTCCTCGGACTAGCGGATCTTACGAGCAGTACTTC
TRBD2 | TRBJ2-1 | 18 | - | TRBV19 | CASSIVSLAGPSYNEQFF | TGTGCCAGTAGTATAGTTTCACTAGCGGGACCCTCCTACAATGAGCAGTTCTTC
TRBD1 | TRBJ1-5 | 13 | - | TRBV30 | CAWRGQGFQPQHF | TGTGCCTGGAGGGGACAGGGGTTTCAGCCCCAGCATTTT
TRBD1 | TRBJ2-5 | 13 | many | TRBV4-1 | CASSYRGLETQYF | TGCGCCAGCAGCTACAGGGGGCTTGAGACCCAGTACTTC
- | TRBJ1-1 | 15 | many | TRBV7-2 | CASSYFGGPSQVAFF | TGTGCCAGCAGCTATTTTGGGGGTCCCAGCCAGGTGGCTTTCTTT
- | TRBJ2-7 | 14 | few | TRBV19 | CASSPGRDSYEQYF | TGTGCCAGCTCTCCGGGACGGGATTCCTACGAGCAGTACTTC